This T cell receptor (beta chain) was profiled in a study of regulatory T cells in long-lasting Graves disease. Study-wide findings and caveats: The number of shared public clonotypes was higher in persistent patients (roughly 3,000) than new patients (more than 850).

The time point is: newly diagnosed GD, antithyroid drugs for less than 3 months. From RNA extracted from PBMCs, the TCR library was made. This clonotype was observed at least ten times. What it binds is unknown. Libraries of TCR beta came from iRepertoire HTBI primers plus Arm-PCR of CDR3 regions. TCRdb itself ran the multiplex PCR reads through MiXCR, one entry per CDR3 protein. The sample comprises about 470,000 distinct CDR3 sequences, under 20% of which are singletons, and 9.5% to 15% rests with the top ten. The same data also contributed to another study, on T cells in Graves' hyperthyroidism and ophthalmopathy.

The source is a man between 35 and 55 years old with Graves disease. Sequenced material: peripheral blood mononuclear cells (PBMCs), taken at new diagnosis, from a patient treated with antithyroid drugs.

CDR3 in DNA: TGCGCCAGCAGCCCCCCGGTACAGGGAGGCACAGATACGCAGTATTTT. It specifies CASSPPVQGGTDTQYF. The gene calls are TRBV4-1 and TRBJ2-3; D is possibly TRBD1 (6 bases). Between the trimmed V and J ends, which lost 4 bases and 1 base, there was a span of 15 bases. This CDR3 comprises 16 residues. The germline CDR1 and CDR2 sequences are MGHRA and YSYEKL.